The rows below give T cell receptor beta chains drawn from one sample of a study of cytomegalovirus exposure and HLA in healthy donors. Here immunoSEQ multiplex PCR was the method, and the copy in TCRdb shows in-frame clones only, minus some. The sample yields about 160,000 clones, roughly 80% seen once. Sequencing used PBMCs. Source of these receptors: a man aged 18 to 29 in good health and CMV-seropositive. Both conserved end residues are trimmed from each CDR3. A clone size is listed for some rows: how often the clone was seen (once, few, many), or a class if it is expanded.

abundance: NA
v_gene: TRBV10-1
CDR3aa: ASSDRGLSGYT

abundance: NA
v_gene: TRBV5-1
CDR3aa: ASSGQGGSYEQY

abundance: once
v_gene: TRBV2
CDR3aa: ASSGTANTGELF

abundance: NA
v_gene: TRBV27
CDR3aa: ASSPDPGTRIVNEQF

abundance: NA
v_gene: TRBV7-5
CDR3aa: VRIRLAGGRETQY

abundance: NA
v_gene: TRBV6-5
CDR3aa: ASAQGFGQPQH

abundance: NA
v_gene: TRBV27
CDR3aa: ATRGLAGGSRYEQY

abundance: few
v_gene: TRBV7-2
CDR3aa: ASSVMTSTDTQY

abundance: NA
v_gene: TRBV9
CDR3aa: ASSARDWNTGELF

abundance: NA
v_gene: TRBV6-6
CDR3aa: ASSLDTNTEAF

abundance: NA
v_gene: TRBV27
CDR3aa: ASSFDASQPQH

abundance: few
v_gene: TRBV9
CDR3aa: ASSVGGSTVNNEQF

abundance: NA
v_gene: TRBV29-1
CDR3aa: SVEIMRQGRGSYNEQF

abundance: NA
v_gene: TRBV18
CDR3aa: ASSPRGGDHTEAF

abundance: NA
v_gene: TRBV7-9
CDR3aa: SSATGGRGAVDYGYT

abundance: once
v_gene: TRBV6-1
CDR3aa: ASSRLYEQY

abundance: NA
v_gene: TRBV4-1
CDR3aa: ASSQGDMWGNQPQH

abundance: NA
v_gene: TRBV19
CDR3aa: ASSTQGVSSPLH

abundance: NA
v_gene: TRBV7-2
CDR3aa: ASSWDRGAYEQY

abundance: once
v_gene: TRBV25-1
CDR3aa: ASSESRWDYTDTQY

abundance: NA
v_gene: TRBV7-8
CDR3aa: ASSSRQGSQPQH

abundance: NA
v_gene: TRBV4-3
CDR3aa: ASSQDRGITEAF

abundance: NA
v_gene: TRBV27
CDR3aa: ASSPSGGRQEQY

abundance: NA
v_gene: TRBV9
CDR3aa: ASSVAAGWGTDTQY

abundance: NA
v_gene: TRBV10-1
CDR3aa: ASSSARYEQY

abundance: NA
v_gene: TRBV7-9
CDR3aa: ASSLSRADTEAF

abundance: few
v_gene: TRBV10-3
CDR3aa: AISVDISSYEQY

abundance: NA
v_gene: TRBV7-8
CDR3aa: ASSLIASGAITGELF

abundance: NA
v_gene: TRBV2
CDR3aa: ASSGENYGYT

abundance: NA
v_gene: TRBV11-2
CDR3aa: ASSVGGWGFYGYT

abundance: NA
v_gene: TRBV6-1
CDR3aa: ATGTGRAYGYT

abundance: NA
v_gene: TRBV11-2
CDR3aa: ASSSSTSGRADTQY

abundance: NA
v_gene: TRBV9
CDR3aa: ASGLGEGSGNTIY

abundance: NA
v_gene: TRBV5-8
CDR3aa: ASSLDRGSYNEQF

abundance: NA
v_gene: TRBV5-1
CDR3aa: ASSSDREIPEAF

abundance: NA
v_gene: TRBV5-6
CDR3aa: ASSRTGSGSPLH

abundance: NA
v_gene: TRBV29-1
CDR3aa: SVAPAANNEQF

abundance: NA
v_gene: TRBV30
CDR3aa: AWSVQGGNEQF

abundance: NA
v_gene: TRBV27
CDR3aa: ASRLLASTDTQY

abundance: NA
v_gene: TRBV5-4
CDR3aa: ASSSEGYSGNTIY

abundance: NA
v_gene: TRBV19
CDR3aa: ASSRTGAAEQY

abundance: NA
v_gene: TRBV23-1
CDR3aa: ASSQSAQGDTGELF

abundance: NA
v_gene: TRBV7-8
CDR3aa: ASSLVADSTYEQY